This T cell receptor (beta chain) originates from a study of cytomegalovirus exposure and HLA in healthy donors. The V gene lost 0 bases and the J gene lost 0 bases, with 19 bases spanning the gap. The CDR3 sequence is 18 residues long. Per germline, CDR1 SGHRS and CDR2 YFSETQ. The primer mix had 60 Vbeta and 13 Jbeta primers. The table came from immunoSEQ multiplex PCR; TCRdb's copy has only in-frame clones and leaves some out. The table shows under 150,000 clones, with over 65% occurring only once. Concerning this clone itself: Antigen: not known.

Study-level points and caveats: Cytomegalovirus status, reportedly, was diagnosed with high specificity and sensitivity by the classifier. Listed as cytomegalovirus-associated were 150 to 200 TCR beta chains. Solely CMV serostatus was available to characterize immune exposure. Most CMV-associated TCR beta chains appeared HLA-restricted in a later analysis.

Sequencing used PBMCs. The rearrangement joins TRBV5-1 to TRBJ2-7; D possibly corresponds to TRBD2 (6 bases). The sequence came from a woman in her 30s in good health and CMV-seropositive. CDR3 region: CASSLGSGLIASSYEQYF. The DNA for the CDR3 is TGCGCCAGCAGCTTGGGCTCGGGACTCATCGCGAGCTCCTACGAGCAGTACTTC.